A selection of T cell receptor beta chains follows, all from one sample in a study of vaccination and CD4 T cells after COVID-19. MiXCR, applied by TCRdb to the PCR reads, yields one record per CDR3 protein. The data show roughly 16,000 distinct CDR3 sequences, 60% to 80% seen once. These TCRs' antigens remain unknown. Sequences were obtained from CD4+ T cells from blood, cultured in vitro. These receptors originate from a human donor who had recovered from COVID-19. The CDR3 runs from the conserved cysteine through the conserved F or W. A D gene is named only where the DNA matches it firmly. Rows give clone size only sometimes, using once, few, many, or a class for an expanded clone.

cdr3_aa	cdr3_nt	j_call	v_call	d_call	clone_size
CSARVREGQGVPDTQYF	TGCAGTGCTAGAGTGAGAGAAGGGCAGGGGGTACCAGATACGCAGTATTTT	TRBJ2-3	TRBV20-1	TRBD1	few
CASSRTPGNEQFF	TGTGCCAGCAGCCGCACCCCGGGCAATGAGCAGTTCTTC	TRBJ2-1	TRBV11-2	.	.
CSASLARGFGYTF	TGCAGTGCTAGTTTGGCCAGGGGATTTGGCTACACCTTC	TRBJ1-2	TRBV20-1	.	few
CASSFNTHTGELFF	TGTGCCAGCAGCTTTAATACCCACACCGGGGAGCTGTTTTTT	TRBJ2-2	TRBV7-3	.	.
CASSLATDTQYF	TGTGCCAGCAGCTTAGCGACAGATACGCAGTATTTT	TRBJ2-3	TRBV7-8	.	.
CASSLTSGSYEQYF	TGTGCCAGCAGCCTGACTAGCGGGAGCTACGAGCAGTACTTC	TRBJ2-7	TRBV7-2	TRBD2	once
CASSLVGRLDTEAFF	TGTGCCAGCAGCTTAGTTGGCCGACTGGACACTGAAGCTTTCTTT	TRBJ1-1	TRBV7-3	.	.
CASSLGDRVNEKLFF	TGTGCCAGCAGCTTGGGGGACAGGGTGAATGAAAAACTGTTTTTT	TRBJ1-4	TRBV7-9	TRBD1	.
CASSPQTGSTDTQYF	TGTGCCAGTAGTCCCCAGACAGGGAGCACAGATACGCAGTATTTT	TRBJ2-3	TRBV19	TRBD1	once
CSARAFNTGELFF	TGCAGTGCTAGAGCCTTTAACACCGGGGAGCTGTTTTTT	TRBJ2-2	TRBV20-1	.	few
CASSPGRTQYF	TGTGCCAGCAGTCCAGGGAGGACCCAGTACTTC	TRBJ2-5	TRBV28	.	.
CASSDPGTSYEQYF	TGCGCCAGCAGTGACCCCGGAACCTCATACGAGCAGTACTTC	TRBJ2-7	TRBV10-1	.	once
CASSSAGSKETQYF	TGCGCCAGCAGCTCTGCCGGGAGCAAAGAGACCCAGTACTTC	TRBJ2-5	TRBV5-1	.	.
CASSSPRDRASYGYTF	TGTGCCAGCAGTTCCCCTCGGGACAGGGCTAGCTATGGCTACACCTTC	TRBJ1-2	TRBV27	TRBD1	.
CASSPQVGETQYF	TGTGCCAGCAGCCCTCAAGTTGGGGAGACCCAGTACTTC	TRBJ2-5	TRBV5-8	.	few
CATWQGVNSNQPQHF	TGTGCCACGTGGCAGGGGGTAAATAGCAATCAGCCCCAGCATTTT	TRBJ1-5	TRBV15	TRBD1	.